A selection of T cell receptor beta chains follows, all from one sample in a study of vaccination and CD4 T cells after COVID-19. Their recognized antigens are unknown. TCRdb called the PCR reads again in MiXCR, with one record for every CDR3 protein. The sample includes around 20,000 distinct CDR3 sequences, 20% to 30% seen only once; the top ten take approximately 10%. Sequenced sample: cultured CD4+ T cells from blood. The receptors stem from a human donor with COVID-19. The CDR3 runs from the conserved cysteine through the conserved F or W. Each record gives: D gene, V gene, J gene, clone size, CDR3 DNA, CDR3 protein. A D gene is named only where the DNA matches it firmly. Rows give clone size only sometimes, using once, few, many, or a class for an expanded clone.

TRBD1	TRBV19	TRBJ1-2	.	TGTGCCAGTAGGAAACCCGGGACAGGGTCCCTCTATGGCTACACCTTC	CASRKPGTGSLYGYTF
.	TRBV12-3/TRBV12-4	TRBJ2-1	.	TGTGCCAGCAGTAGCAACGCGGGGGCGGGAAATGAGCAGTTCTTC	CASSSNAGAGNEQFF
.	TRBV12-3/TRBV12-4	TRBJ1-2	few	TGTGCCAGCAGTTTAGGACAGGATTACTATGGCTACACCTTC	CASSLGQDYYGYTF
.	TRBV11-1	TRBJ2-7	.	TGTGCCAGCAGCTTTGTTGGGACGGAGTCCTACGAGCAGTACTTC	CASSFVGTESYEQYF
.	TRBV20-1	TRBJ1-5	.	TGCAGTGCTAGCGGCGCCTTTACCTCTAGCAATCAGCCCCAGCATTTT	CSASGAFTSSNQPQHF
TRBD1	TRBV5-1	TRBJ2-7	.	TGCGCCAGCAGCCAGGGGACAGCTGGCCGCAACGAGCAGTACTTC	CASSQGTAGRNEQYF
.	TRBV2	TRBJ2-7	.	TGTGCCAGCAGTGAAAGCGGGTACGAGCAGTACTTC	CASSESGYEQYF
TRBD1	TRBV7-9	TRBJ1-2	few	TGTGCCAGCAGCTCCCGACAGGGGCTTGGCTACACCTTC	CASSSRQGLGYTF
.	TRBV6-1	TRBJ2-7	.	TGTGCCAGCGGAATACAGGGATCTTCTTACGAGCAGTACTTC	CASGIQGSSYEQYF
TRBD1	TRBV30	TRBJ2-5	few	TGTGCCTGGAGTACCACAGGGGGCCGGGAGACCCAGTACTTC	CAWSTTGGRETQYF
TRBD1	TRBV20-1	TRBJ1-5	medium-sized	TGCAGTGCATGGAGGGGGACAGGGGGCACGGGCAATCAGCCCCAGCATTTT	CSAWRGTGGTGNQPQHF
TRBD1	TRBV4-3	TRBJ2-3	few	TGCGCCAGCAGCCAGGGATGGACAGGGGATACAGATACGCAGTATTTT	CASSQGWTGDTDTQYF
.	TRBV12-3/TRBV12-4	TRBJ2-2	.	TGTGCCGGCAGCCCCGCCAGGGGCGGCACCGGGGAGCTGTTTTTT	CAGSPARGGTGELFF
.	TRBV20-1	TRBJ2-3	few	TGCAGTGCTCCGTCCCCAAGCACAGATACGCAGTATTTT	CSAPSPSTDTQYF
.	TRBV12-3/TRBV12-4	TRBJ1-5	.	TGTGCCAGCAGTTTGGGGGCCGATCAGCCCCAGCATTTT	CASSLGADQPQHF
.	TRBV30	TRBJ1-3	few	TGTGCCTGGGCAACAAGTGGTTCTGGAAACACCATATATTTT	CAWATSGSGNTIYF
TRBD1	TRBV20-1	TRBJ1-5	.	TGCAGTGCTCCTACGGGACAGGCGAATCAGACCCAGCATTTT	CSAPTGQANQTQHF
.	TRBV6-2/TRBV6-3	TRBJ2-7	few	TGTGCCAGCAACCCGCGGGCGGCTACCTACGAGCAGTACTTC	CASNPRAATYEQYF
.	TRBV2	TRBJ1-5	few	TGTGCCAGCAGTGAATTTTCTCCAGGGGTTAATCAGCCCCAGCATTTT	CASSEFSPGVNQPQHF
.	TRBV20-1	TRBJ2-3	few	TGCAGTGCTAGAGTGACAGATACGCAGTATTTT	CSARVTDTQYF
.	TRBV6-1	TRBJ1-1	.	TGTGCCAGCAGTGATACTGCTGGATTTTTTGTCGCTTTCTTT	CASSDTAGFFVAFF
TRBD2	TRBV7-2	TRBJ2-3	.	TGTGCCAGCAGCGAGAGCGGGGGTGGCACAGATACGCAGTATTTT	CASSESGGGTDTQYF
.	TRBV7-9	TRBJ1-1	.	TGTGCCAGCAGCCCGCCCCTGGGGGGTGGGAACACTGAAGCTTTCTTT	CASSPPLGGGNTEAFF